The source of this TCR beta chain is a study of cytomegalovirus exposure and HLA in healthy donors. Study overall: Among about 380 genotyped donors, around 77% fell in the Caucasian-associated ancestry cluster.

This PCR relied on a set of 60 Vbeta primers and 13 Jbeta primers. Clones were sequenced by immunoSEQ multiplex PCR, and TCRdb holds only the in-frame ones, with some missing. The sample holds some 87,000 clones; roughly 70% are singletons and the top ten take around 16%. Study outcomes and limitations: Most TCR sequences were rare, but some public TCRs occurred in many donors. Donors were assumed by presence/absence analyses to have roughly uniform sequencing depth.

A word on this clone: Its antigen is unidentified.

The CDR3 has 16 amino acids. V lost 0 bases, J lost 2 bases, and 12 bases lay in between. Germline CDR1 is SGHTS and CDR2 is YDEGEE. The receptor was derived from a woman in her fifties or sixties in good health and CMV-seropositive. This rearrangement joins TRBV5-8 to TRBJ1-5, with a possible D match to TRBD1 (5 bases). The source material was PBMCs. CDR3 protein: CASSLEWGGGNQPQHF. The CDR3, as DNA: TGTGCCAGCAGCTTGGAGTGGGGGGGAGGCAATCAGCCCCAGCATTTT.